This T cell receptor (beta chain) was sequenced for a study of siplizumab effects on memory and regulatory T cells. General study points: Left unconfirmed was the suppressive function of proliferating Tregs from siplizumab cultures. Alloreactive clones mapping to unstimulated subsets formed only a minor fraction.

As for this clone: The antigen is unknown.

Repertoires were generated with immunoSEQ multiplex PCR, while TCRdb's copy carries only in-frame clones and drops some. The table lists some 65,000 clones, approximately 89% of them singletons. The CDR3 is made up of 14 amino acids. From germline, CDR1 is SGHTS and CDR2 YDEGEE. The V gene end was trimmed by 4 bases and the J gene end by 7 bases; junction bases not matched to a gene: 6. The sequencing input was Tregs sorted from blood. The V call is TRBV5-8, the J call TRBJ1-4; 8 nucleotides line up with TRBD1. This TCR derives from a human donor in good health. CDR3 residues: CASSRIDRGEKLFF. CDR3 sequence (DNA): TGTGCCAGCAGCCGAATTGACAGGGGTGAAAAACTGTTTTTT.